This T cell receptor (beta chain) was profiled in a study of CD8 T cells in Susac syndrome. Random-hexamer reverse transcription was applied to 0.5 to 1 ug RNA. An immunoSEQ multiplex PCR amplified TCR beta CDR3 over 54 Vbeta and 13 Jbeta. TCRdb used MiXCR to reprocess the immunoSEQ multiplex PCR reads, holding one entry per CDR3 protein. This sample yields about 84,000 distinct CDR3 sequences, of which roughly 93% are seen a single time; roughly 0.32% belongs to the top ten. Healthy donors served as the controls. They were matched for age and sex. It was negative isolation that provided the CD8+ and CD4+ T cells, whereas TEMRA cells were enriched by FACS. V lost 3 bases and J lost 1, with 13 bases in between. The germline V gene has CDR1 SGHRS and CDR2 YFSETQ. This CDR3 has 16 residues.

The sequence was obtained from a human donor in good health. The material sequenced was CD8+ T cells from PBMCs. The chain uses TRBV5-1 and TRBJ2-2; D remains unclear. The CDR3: CASSSFPDENTGELFF. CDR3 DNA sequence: TGCGCCAGCAGCTCGTTTCCAGACGAGAACACCGGGGAGCTGTTTTTT.